This paragraph covers one T cell receptor beta chain sequence. The table lists this clone with a few counts. Its antigen target is currently unknown. No base qualities exist here, and no much larger clone lies one base off it. These data originate in a study of T cell responses to AZD1222 COVID-19 vaccine (dated by TCRdb to about 2021). Regarding the research as a whole: Because spike-specific TCR depth and breadth did not differ between the two schedules, AZD1222 recipients who got a second dose at roughly 4 weeks were pooled with those who got a second dose at roughly 12 weeks. A total of over 230 trial participants underwent TCR sequencing, of whom 207 had received two doses of AZD1222 and roughly 26 had received two doses of the MenACWY control vaccine. Enrollment into the trials was organized by age into subgroups of 18-55, 56-69 and 70-plus years, and those subgroups contained roughly 150, 30 and 60 TCR-sequenced participants, respectively. What the research found in general, with its limitations: Because no day 14 peak-response samples were available, the repertoires could be characterized only after the peak T cell response. Reportedly, almost half of the unique spike-specific TCRs recognized epitopes lying outside the regions that are mutated in the B.1.351 and B.1.1.7 variants. Vaccine-associated CD4 TCRs spanned the whole spike protein, with dominant responses in regions 160-218 and 743-854. Spike-specific TCR breadth and depth rose significantly after two AZD1222 doses compared with day 0 and with MenACWY recipients. In the small 56-69-year group, the increase in depth fell short of significance, most likely because of low power. Conclusions about previously exposed vaccinees are limited, since just six AZD1222 recipients were seropositive for SARS-CoV-2 at baseline. Participants were mostly white British and included more females than males, and it was suggested by the authors that clonal diversity may have been underestimated.

The sample's time point label, in plain terms: baseline before first vaccination. Samples from vaccinated people were obtained from the UK trials COV001 and COV002, which included a single-blind randomized controlled phase 2/3 trial of AZD1222 (ChAdOx1 nCoV-19) in healthy adults. For TCRbeta chain sequencing, PBMC samples from trial participants were taken at day 0 and at day 28 after the second dose. V is pared back by 1 base and J by 3 bases, with 10 bases lying between the germline termini. CDR1 and CDR2 were assigned from the germline V gene as MGHRA and YSYEKL. The CDR3, cysteine through phenylalanine, is 14 amino acids long. CDR3 DNA only is kept here, 42 bases in frame from base 1. The CDR3 regions of human TCRbeta chains were analyzed by immunosequencing. On the study's bioinformatics: Repertoire TCRs were checked for matches against a reference library of SARS-CoV-2-specific TCRs that had been generated using the MIRA antigen-specificity platform. Breadth was defined as the fraction of unique TCRs that were SARS-CoV-2-associated, and depth was defined as the fraction of total T cells that were SARS-CoV-2-associated. Using the MIRA data, each spike-specific TCR was mapped to the spike region that the TCR reacts to and placed in a CD4 or CD8 class. Log10-transformed breadth and depth values were compared by one-way ANOVA with Sidak's multiple comparisons tests. As stored in TCRdb, this immuneACCESS dataset retains in-frame rearrangements with V and J assigned. A fraction of the clones does not appear; measured against another copy, unresolved V genes explain less than half of the discrepancy, and the remainder lacks a known reason. D and trimming come from the DNA, and the V and J calls and clone size come from that table. A total of 150,000 to 200,000 clones appear in this sample, 80% to 95% of them only once. Clones ranked in the top ten supply 2.3% of the sample.

The chain is made from TRBV4-1 and TRBJ2-7, with the D segment identity uncertain. The source of this sequence is an adult in good health. Material: peripheral blood, obtained on day 0 of AZD1222 vaccination. CDR3 protein: CASSQADAYYEQYF. The base sequence is TGCGCCAGCAGCCAAGCGGACGCCTACTACGAGCAGTACTTC.